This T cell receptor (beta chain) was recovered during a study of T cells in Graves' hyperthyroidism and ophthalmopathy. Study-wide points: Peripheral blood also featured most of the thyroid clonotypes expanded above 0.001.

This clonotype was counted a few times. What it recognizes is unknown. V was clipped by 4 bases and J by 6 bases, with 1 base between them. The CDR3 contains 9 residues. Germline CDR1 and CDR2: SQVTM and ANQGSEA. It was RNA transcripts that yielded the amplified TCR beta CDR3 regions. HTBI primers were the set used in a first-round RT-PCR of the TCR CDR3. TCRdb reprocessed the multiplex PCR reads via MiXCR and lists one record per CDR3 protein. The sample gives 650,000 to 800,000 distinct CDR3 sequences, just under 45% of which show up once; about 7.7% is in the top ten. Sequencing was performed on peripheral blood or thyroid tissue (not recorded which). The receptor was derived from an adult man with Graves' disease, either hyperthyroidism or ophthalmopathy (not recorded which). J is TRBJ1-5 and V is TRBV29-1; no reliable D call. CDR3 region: CSVGQPQHF. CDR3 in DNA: TGCAGCGTTGGTCAGCCCCAGCATTTT.